These 20 T cell receptor beta chains share one sample of origin, sequenced in a study of identical twins. MiXCR, run by TCRdb on the 5' RACE reads, gives a single entry per CDR3 protein. In the table there are around 670,000 distinct CDR3 sequences, around 6% of which are singletons. Sequenced material: naive T cells sorted from blood. These receptors were collected from a man younger than 35 in good health.

The CDR3 nucleotides are TGCAGTCCCGACAGGGCGGACTACGAGCAGTACTTC. The encoded protein is CSPDRADYEQYF. The J gene is TRBJ2-7, the V gene TRBV20-1; 7 nucleotides line up with TRBD1. From germline, CDR1 is DFQATT and CDR2 SNEGSKA (reference sequence). This CDR3 is built from 12 residues. With V trimmed by 8 bases and J by 3 bases, 7 bases remained unmatched.

In this sample, this clonotype turned up many times. The J gene is TRBJ2-7, the V gene TRBV4-3; 10 bases are shared with TRBD1. The CDR3 totals 16 residues. Germline lookup yields CDR1 LGHNA and CDR2 YSLEER. V gave up 0 bases and J gave up 5 bases; unmatched junction bases: 7. CDR3 sequence: CASSQEKAGQGHEQYF. The CDR3, as DNA: TGCGCCAGCAGCCAAGAAAAAGCGGGACAGGGGCACGAGCAGTACTTC.

The CDR3: CASRLISSGANVLTF. The CDR3 DNA is TGTGCCAGCAGGCTGATCAGCTCTGGGGCCAACGTCCTGACTTTC. V gene TRBV28 combines with J gene TRBJ2-6; D gene ambiguous. This CDR3 has 15 residues. Germline V gives CDR1 MDHEN, CDR2 SYDVKM. The ends were cut back, 6 bases at V and 0 bases at J, with 9 bases in the middle.

Concerning this clonotype: With a much larger clone just one base away, this may be a read error. The chain carries TRBV5-1 and TRBJ2-1; 12 nucleotides agree with TRBD2. Unmatched junction bases numbered 13, after V lost 4 bases and J lost 8 bases. The V gene's germline CDR1 is SGHRS and CDR2 YFSETQ. This CDR3 spans 17 amino acids. CDR3 DNA sequence: TGCGCCAGCAGCATAGGACTAGCGGGGCACCCTTGGGATGAGCAGTTCTTC. Encoded protein: CASSIGLAGHPWDEQFF.

This clonotype was found many times. CDR3 coding DNA: TGTGCCAGCAGCTCCCAAAGGGAGGGGAAAGCTTTCTTT. Translation gives CASSSQREGKAFF. The chain uses TRBV7-9 and TRBJ1-1; tentative D call: TRBD1 (5 bases). Germline V gives CDR1 SEHNR, CDR2 FQNEAQ (reference sequence). The CDR3 has 13 residues. V lost 4 bases and J lost 9, with 15 bases in between.

The chain uses TRBV5-1 and TRBJ2-5, with D hard to call. From germline, CDR1 is SGHRS and CDR2 YFSETQ. The CDR3 is made up of 15 amino acids. V was pared by 0 bases and J by 4 bases, with 13 bases between. This chain's CDR3 is CASSLAARSGETQYF. CDR3 coding DNA: TGCGCCAGCAGCTTGGCCGCCAGGTCGGGAGAGACCCAGTACTTC. Together with reference TRBV5-1 and TRBJ2-5, the CDR3 gives the full variable domain: KAGVTQTPRYLIKTRGQQVTLSCSPISGHRSVSWYQQTPGQGLQFLFEYFSETQRNKGNFPGRFSGRQFSNSRSEMNVSTLELGDSALYLCASSLAARSGETQYFGPGTRLLVL.

This clonotype was seen repeatedly, ten times or more. The V call is TRBV10-3, the J call TRBJ2-3; 9 nucleotides match TRBD2. The trim removed 7 bases at V and 4 bases at J, leaving 9 bases unmatched. The CDR3 contains 15 residues. The V gene's germline CDR1 is ENHRY and CDR2 SYGVKD. As DNA, the CDR3 is TGTGCCATCACCGGAGCGGGAGGCGGGGCAGATACGCAGTATTTT. Amino acids: CAITGAGGGADTQYF.

In this sample, this clonotype turned up many times. The rearrangement uses TRBV28 and TRBJ2-3; 7 bases agree with TRBD2. The V and J ends lost 8 bases and 1 base, in that order; junction bases with no gene match: 6. CDR3 size: 14 residues. Germline CDR1 MDHEN, CDR2 SYDVKM. The CDR3 nucleotides read TGTGCCAGCCGACGTGGGGGGGGCACAGATACGCAGTATTTT. Its protein product is CASRRGGGTDTQYF.

This clonotype showed up many times. This chain connects TRBV12-3 or TRBV12-4 to TRBJ1-2; D is undetermined. The CDR3 has 14 amino acids. Trimming removed 6 bases from V and 4 bases from J, with 15 bases in between. The CDR3 nucleotides read TGTGCCAGCAGAAAACCGTCAATCTTCTATGGCTACACCTTC. This sequence encodes CASRKPSIFYGYTF.

This clonotype occurred a few times. The chain recombines TRBV5-5 with TRBJ2-1; TRBD2 aligns across 12 bases. V was pared by 0 bases and J by 10 bases, with 11 bases of the junction left unmatched. Germline V CDR1 and CDR2: SGHKS, YYEKEE (reference sequence). The CDR3 spans 17 residues. The CDR3 DNA reads TGTGCCAGCAGCTTGGCTGGGACTAGCGGGCGTCCTACAGAGCAGTTCTTC. Translated: CASSLAGTSGRPTEQFF.

This clonotype was counted at least ten times. This chain links TRBV29-1 with TRBJ2-1; D unresolved. Deletions cut 4 bases from V and 7 bases from J, with 11 bases between. The CDR3 totals 12 residues. The germline V gene has CDR1 SQVTM and CDR2 ANQGSEA. Here the CDR3 reads CSVGVLTNEQFF. In DNA, the CDR3 is TGCAGCGTTGGAGTTCTGACAAATGAGCAGTTCTTC.

There are many counts of this clonotype. In DNA form, the CDR3 reads TGTGCCAGCAACGGCGGAAACACCGGGGAGCTGTTTTTT. As protein: CASNGGNTGELFF. V gene TRBV28 combines with J gene TRBJ2-2; no definite D call. CDR1 is MDHEN and CDR2 is SYDVKM in the germline V gene. The CDR3 extends over 13 amino acids. The ends were cut back, 7 bases at V and 2 bases at J, with 8 bases in the middle.

This clonotype came up a few times. J is TRBJ2-7 and V is TRBV20-1; the D is unclear. The CDR3 is 14 amino acids. V dropped 5 bases and J dropped 3 bases, with 17 bases sitting between them. From germline, CDR1 is DFQATT and CDR2 SNEGSKA (reference sequence). For the CDR3, the DNA is TGCAGTGCTGGAGCCCCGTCGGCGGTCTACGAGCAGTACTTC. This sequence encodes CSAGAPSAVYEQYF.

This clonotype has ten or more counts. The chain combines TRBV27 with TRBJ2-7, with 10 positions matching TRBD2. With 2 bases clipped from V and 4 bases from J, the junction kept 5 bases outside the gene matches. CDR1 and CDR2 (germline): MNHEY, SMNVEV (reference sequence). This CDR3 spans 15 amino acids. The CDR3 loop is CASSLGTSGKYEQYF. CDR3 coding DNA: TGTGCCAGCAGTTTAGGAACTAGCGGGAAATACGAGCAGTACTTC.

The chain is built from TRBV20-1 and TRBJ1-2; TRBD1 is a possible D gene (6 bases). The CDR3 contains 14 residues. The V and J ends lost 1 base and 4 bases respectively, with 13 bases between them. Germline V lookup: CDR1 DFQATT, CDR2 SNEGSKA (reference sequence). CDR3 sequence: CSARGLGGRYGYTF. As DNA, the CDR3 is TGCAGTGCTAGAGGATTGGGGGGCCGCTATGGCTACACCTTC.

This clonotype appeared a few times. The rearrangement links TRBV6-5 to TRBJ2-3; D not resolved. This CDR3 contains 16 residues. The germline V gene has CDR1 MNHEY and CDR2 SVGAGI. V was pared by 0 bases and J by 8 bases, with 18 bases between. CDR3: CASSYSIGLGGGTQYF. CDR3 nucleotide sequence: TGTGCCAGCAGTTACTCGATCGGTCTCGGTGGTGGTACGCAGTATTTT.

The J gene is TRBJ1-5, the V gene TRBV19, with 7 bases that match TRBD1. Germline loops: CDR1 LNHDA, CDR2 SQIVND (reference sequence). The CDR3 length is 17 residues. V was pared by 3 bases and J by 3 bases, with 11 bases of the junction left unmatched. CDR3 nucleotide sequence: TGTGCCAGTAGTATTCGGACAGGAACTAATCTCAATCAGCCCCAGCATTTT. It yields the protein CASSIRTGTNLNQPQHF.

This clonotype was picked up many times. V is TRBV27 and J is TRBJ2-2; 8 positions match TRBD2. Per the germline V gene, CDR1 is MNHEY and CDR2 is SMNVEV (reference sequence). Trimming at V came to 3 bases and at J to 6 bases, leaving 3 bases not matched to a gene. This CDR3 region has 14 residues. The CDR3 nucleotides are TGTGCCAGCAGTTTGCGGGGGGCGGCCGGGGAGCTGTTTTTT. Amino acid sequence: CASSLRGAAGELFF.

In its sample, this clonotype was seen many times. This chain connects TRBV2 to TRBJ2-1; 8 bases map to TRBD2. J gave up 0 bases and V 6 bases, and 10 bases lay outside the gene matches. CDR3 length: 17 residues. Germline CDR1 and CDR2: SNHLY and FYNNEI. The CDR3 sequence: CASRAGWSGSSYNEQFF. The CDR3 nucleotides are TGTGCCAGCAGGGCGGGGTGGAGCGGGAGCTCCTACAATGAGCAGTTCTTC.

This clonotype was found a few times. This chain connects TRBV6-1 to TRBJ1-5; 11 bases align to TRBD1. The V gene's germline CDR1 is MNHNS and CDR2 SASEGT. The ends lost 7 bases at V and 0 bases at J; junction bases unmatched: 8. This CDR3 contains 17 residues. In DNA, the CDR3 is TGTGCCAGCACCCCGGGACAGGGGGGCTATAGCAATCAGCCCCAGCATTTT. The encoded protein is CASTPGQGGYSNQPQHF.